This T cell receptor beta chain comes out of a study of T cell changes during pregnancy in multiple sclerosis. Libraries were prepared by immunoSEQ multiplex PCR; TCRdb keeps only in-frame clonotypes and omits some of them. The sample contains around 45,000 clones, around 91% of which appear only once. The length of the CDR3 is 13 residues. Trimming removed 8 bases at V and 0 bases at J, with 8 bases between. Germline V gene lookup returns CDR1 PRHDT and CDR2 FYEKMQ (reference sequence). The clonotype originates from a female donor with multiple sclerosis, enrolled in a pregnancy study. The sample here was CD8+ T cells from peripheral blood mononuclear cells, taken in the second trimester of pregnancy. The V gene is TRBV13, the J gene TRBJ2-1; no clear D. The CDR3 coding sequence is TGTGCCAGCTGCCGTAGCTCCTACAATGAGCAGTTCTTC. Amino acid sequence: CASCRSSYNEQFF.